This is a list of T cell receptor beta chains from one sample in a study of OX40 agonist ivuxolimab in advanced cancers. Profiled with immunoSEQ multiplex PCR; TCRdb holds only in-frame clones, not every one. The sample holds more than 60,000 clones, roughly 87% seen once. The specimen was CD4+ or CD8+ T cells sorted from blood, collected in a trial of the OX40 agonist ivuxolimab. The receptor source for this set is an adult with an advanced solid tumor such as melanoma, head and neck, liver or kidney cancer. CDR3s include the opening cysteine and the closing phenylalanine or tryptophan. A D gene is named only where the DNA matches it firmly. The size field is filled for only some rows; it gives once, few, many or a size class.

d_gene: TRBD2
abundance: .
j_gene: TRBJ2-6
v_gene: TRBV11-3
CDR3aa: CASSPNPGGIPSGANVLTF
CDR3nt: TGTGCCAGCAGCCCTAATCCCGGGGGGATTCCCTCTGGGGCCAACGTCCTGACTTTC

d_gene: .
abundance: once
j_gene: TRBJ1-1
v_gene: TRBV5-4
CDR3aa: CASSLRGAALPPEAFF
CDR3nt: TGTGCCAGCAGCCTACGGGGGGCCGCTCTCCCCCCTGAAGCTTTCTTT

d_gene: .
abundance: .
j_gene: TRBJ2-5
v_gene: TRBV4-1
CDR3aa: CASSPRGGQQETQYF
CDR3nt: TGCGCCAGCAGCCCCCGAGGGGGGCAGCAAGAGACCCAGTACTTC

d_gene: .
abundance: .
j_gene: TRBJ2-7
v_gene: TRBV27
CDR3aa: CASSLGRLQYF
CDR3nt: TGTGCCAGCAGTTTAGGGCGGTTGCAGTACTTC

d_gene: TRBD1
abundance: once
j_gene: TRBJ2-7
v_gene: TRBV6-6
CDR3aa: CASSSSRDRVYEQYF
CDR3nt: TGTGCCAGCAGTTCTTCAAGGGACAGGGTTTACGAGCAGTACTTC

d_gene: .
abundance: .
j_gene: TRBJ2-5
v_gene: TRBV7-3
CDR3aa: CASSQGVQETQYF
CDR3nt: TGTGCCAGCAGCCAAGGGGTCCAAGAGACCCAGTACTTC

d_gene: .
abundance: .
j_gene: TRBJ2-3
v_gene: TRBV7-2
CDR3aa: CASSDRLTTDTQYF
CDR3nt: TGTGCCAGCAGCGACAGACTGACCACAGATACGCAGTATTTT

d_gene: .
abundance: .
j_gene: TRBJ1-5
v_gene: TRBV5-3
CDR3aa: CARSPLGVRVGSNQPQHF
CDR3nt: TGTGCCAGAAGCCCCTTAGGCGTCCGGGTAGGTAGCAATCAGCCCCAGCATTTT

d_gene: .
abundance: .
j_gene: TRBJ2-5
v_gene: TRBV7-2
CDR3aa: CASSSGHAETQYF
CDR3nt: TGTGCCAGCAGCTCAGGACATGCCGAGACCCAGTACTTC

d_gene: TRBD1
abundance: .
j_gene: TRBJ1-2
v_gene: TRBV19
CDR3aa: CASNSIGTGFGYTF
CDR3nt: TGTGCCAGTAACTCAATCGGGACAGGGTTTGGCTACACCTTC

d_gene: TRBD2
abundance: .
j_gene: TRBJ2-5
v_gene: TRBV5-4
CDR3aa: CASSQGLALETQYF
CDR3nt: TGTGCCAGCAGCCAGGGACTAGCGTTGGAGACCCAGTACTTC

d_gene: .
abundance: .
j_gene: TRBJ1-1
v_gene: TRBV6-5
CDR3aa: CASRKVNTEAFF
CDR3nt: TGTGCCAGCAGAAAGGTTAACACTGAAGCTTTCTTT

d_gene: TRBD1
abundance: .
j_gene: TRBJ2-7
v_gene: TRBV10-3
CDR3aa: CAISYGQAYEQYF
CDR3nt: TGTGCCATCAGTTACGGACAGGCATACGAGCAGTACTTC

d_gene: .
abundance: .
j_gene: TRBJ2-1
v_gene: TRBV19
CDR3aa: CASRDTEYNEQFF
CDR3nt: TGTGCCAGTAGGGACACTGAATACAATGAGCAGTTCTTC

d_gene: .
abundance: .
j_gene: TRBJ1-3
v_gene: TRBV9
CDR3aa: CASSEGPPASGNTIYF
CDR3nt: TGTGCCAGCAGCGAGGGGCCACCCGCTTCTGGAAACACCATATATTTT

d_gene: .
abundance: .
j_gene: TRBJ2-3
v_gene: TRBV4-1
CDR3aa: CASSQEASLQYF
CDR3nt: TGCGCCAGCAGCCAAGAGGCTAGCCTGCAGTATTTT

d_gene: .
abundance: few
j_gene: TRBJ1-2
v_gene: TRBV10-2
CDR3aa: CASSRLANYGYTF
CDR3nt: TGCGCCAGCAGCCGATTAGCTAACTATGGCTACACCTTC

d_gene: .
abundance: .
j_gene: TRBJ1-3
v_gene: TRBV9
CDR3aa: CASSVGLLSVRNTIYF
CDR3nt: TGTGCCAGCAGCGTAGGGCTCCTTAGTGTCAGAAACACCATATATTTT

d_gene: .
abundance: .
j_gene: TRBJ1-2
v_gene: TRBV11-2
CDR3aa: CASSFNGARVGYGYTF
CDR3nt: TGTGCCAGCAGCTTCAACGGGGCTCGGGTCGGCTATGGCTACACCTTC

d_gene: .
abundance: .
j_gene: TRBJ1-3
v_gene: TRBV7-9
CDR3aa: CASSDLEFSGNTIYF
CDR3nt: TGTGCCAGCAGTGATCTGGAGTTCTCTGGAAACACCATATATTTT

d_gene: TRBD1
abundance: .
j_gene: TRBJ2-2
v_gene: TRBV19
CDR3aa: CASSRGGEDTGELFF
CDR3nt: TGTGCCAGTAGTAGAGGGGGCGAGGACACCGGGGAGCTGTTTTTT

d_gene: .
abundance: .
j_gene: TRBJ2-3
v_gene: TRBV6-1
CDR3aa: CASSEALQVSTDTQYF
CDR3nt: TGTGCCAGCAGTGAAGCGCTACAGGTTAGCACAGATACGCAGTATTTT

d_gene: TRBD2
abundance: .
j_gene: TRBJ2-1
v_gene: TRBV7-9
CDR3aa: CASSAAVAGDNEQFF
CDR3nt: TGTGCCAGCAGCGCAGCGGTAGCGGGAGACAATGAGCAGTTCTTC

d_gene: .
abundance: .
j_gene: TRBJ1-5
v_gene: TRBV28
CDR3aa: CASSSAGGNNQPQHF
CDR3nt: TGTGCCAGCAGTTCCGCCGGAGGGAACAATCAGCCCCAGCATTTT

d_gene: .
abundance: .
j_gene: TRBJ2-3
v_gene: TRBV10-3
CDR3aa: CAISEGWERPQYF
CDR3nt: TGTGCCATCAGTGAAGGATGGGAGAGGCCGCAGTATTTT

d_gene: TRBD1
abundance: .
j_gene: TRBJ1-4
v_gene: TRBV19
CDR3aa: CASRETGAGEKLFF
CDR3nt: TGTGCCAGTCGAGAGACAGGGGCGGGTGAAAAACTGTTTTTT

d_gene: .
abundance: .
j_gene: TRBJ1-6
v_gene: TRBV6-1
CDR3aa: CASTSPGGDNSPLHF
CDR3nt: TGTGCCAGCACATCCCCGGGTGGCGATAATTCACCCCTCCACTTT

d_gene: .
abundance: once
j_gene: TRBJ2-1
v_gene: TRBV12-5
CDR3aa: CASGGNRVWEQFF
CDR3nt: TGTGCTAGTGGGGGTAACAGGGTTTGGGAGCAGTTCTTC

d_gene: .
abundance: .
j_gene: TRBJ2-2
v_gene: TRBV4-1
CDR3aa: CASSPGEDTGELFF
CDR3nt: TGCGCCAGCAGCCCGGGCGAAGACACCGGGGAGCTGTTTTTT

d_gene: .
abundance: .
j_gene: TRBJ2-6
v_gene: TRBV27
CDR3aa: CASGIYSGANVLTF
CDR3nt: TGTGCCAGCGGAATATACTCTGGGGCCAACGTCCTGACTTTC

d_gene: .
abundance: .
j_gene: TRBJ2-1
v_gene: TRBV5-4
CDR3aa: CASSLVGPGEQFF
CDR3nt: TGTGCCAGCAGCTTGGTGGGGCCTGGTGAGCAGTTCTTC

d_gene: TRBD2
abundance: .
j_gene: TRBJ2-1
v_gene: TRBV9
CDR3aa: CASSIQGGSGYNEQFF
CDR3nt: TGTGCCAGCAGCATCCAGGGCGGGAGTGGCTACAATGAGCAGTTCTTC

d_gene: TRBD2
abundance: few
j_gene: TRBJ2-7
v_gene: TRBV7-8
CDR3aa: CASSRLAGETYEQYF
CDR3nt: TGTGCCAGCAGCCGACTAGCGGGGGAGACCTACGAGCAGTACTTC

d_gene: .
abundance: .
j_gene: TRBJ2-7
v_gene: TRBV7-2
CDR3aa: CASSLSSYEQYF
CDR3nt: TGTGCCAGCAGCTTAAGCTCCTACGAGCAGTACTTC

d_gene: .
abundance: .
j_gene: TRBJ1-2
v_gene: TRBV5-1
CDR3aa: CASSLGAVRYGYTF
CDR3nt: TGCGCCAGCAGCTTGGGTGCGGTACGATATGGCTACACCTTC

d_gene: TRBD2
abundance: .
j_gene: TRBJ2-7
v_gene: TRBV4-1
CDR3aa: CASSQKSGGGGEQYF
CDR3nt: TGCGCCAGCAGCCAGAAGTCGGGGGGTGGGGGTGAGCAGTACTTC

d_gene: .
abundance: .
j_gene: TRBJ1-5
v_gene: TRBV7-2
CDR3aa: CASSLDPPGGFSNQPQHF
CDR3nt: TGTGCCAGCAGCTTAGATCCACCTGGGGGGTTCAGCAATCAGCCCCAGCATTTT

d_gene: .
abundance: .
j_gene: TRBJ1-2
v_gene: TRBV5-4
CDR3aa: CASSLERVGGYTF
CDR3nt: TGTGCCAGCAGCTTGGAGAGGGTTGGCGGCTACACCTTC

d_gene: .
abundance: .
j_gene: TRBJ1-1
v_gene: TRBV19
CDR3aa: CASSIRQNTEAFF
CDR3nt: TGTGCCAGTAGTATCAGGCAGAACACTGAAGCTTTCTTT

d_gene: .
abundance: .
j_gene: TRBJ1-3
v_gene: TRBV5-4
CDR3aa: CASSLDLSGNTIYF
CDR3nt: TGTGCCAGCAGCCTGGATTTGAGTGGAAACACCATATATTTT

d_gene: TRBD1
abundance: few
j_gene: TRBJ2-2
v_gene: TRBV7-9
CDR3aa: CASRHPYRGDTGELFF
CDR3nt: TGTGCCAGCAGACACCCTTACAGGGGGGACACCGGGGAGCTGTTTTTT

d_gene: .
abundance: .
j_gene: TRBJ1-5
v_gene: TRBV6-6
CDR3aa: CASSYYRTSNQPQHF
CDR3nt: TGTGCCAGCAGTTACTACAGGACTAGCAATCAGCCCCAGCATTTT

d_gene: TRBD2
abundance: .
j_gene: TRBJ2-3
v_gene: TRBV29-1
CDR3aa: CSVVGLAGKSTDTQYF
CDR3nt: TGCAGCGTTGTGGGACTAGCGGGGAAGAGCACAGATACGCAGTATTTT

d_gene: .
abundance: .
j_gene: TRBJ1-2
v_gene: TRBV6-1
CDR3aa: CASSEGTTNYGYTF
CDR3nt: TGTGCCAGCAGTGAAGGGACAACTAACTATGGCTACACCTTC

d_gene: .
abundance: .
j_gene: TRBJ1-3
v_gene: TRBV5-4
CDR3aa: CASSQGQSSGNTIYF
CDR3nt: TGTGCCAGCAGCCAAGGTCAGAGCTCTGGAAACACCATATATTTT

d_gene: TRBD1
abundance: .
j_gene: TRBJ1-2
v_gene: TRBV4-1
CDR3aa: CASSGTGNYGYTF
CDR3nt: TGCGCCAGCAGCGGGACAGGGAATTATGGCTACACCTTC

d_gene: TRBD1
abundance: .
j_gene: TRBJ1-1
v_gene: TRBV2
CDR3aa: CASKKTGAGMNTEAFF
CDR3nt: TGTGCCAGCAAAAAAACAGGGGCGGGCATGAACACTGAAGCTTTCTTT

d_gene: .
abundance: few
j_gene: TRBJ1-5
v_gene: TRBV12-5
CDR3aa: CASGFEPNQPQHF
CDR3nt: TGTGCTAGTGGTTTTGAGCCCAATCAGCCCCAGCATTTT

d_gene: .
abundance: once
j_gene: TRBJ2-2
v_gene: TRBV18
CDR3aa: CASSPPFLANGELFF
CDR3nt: TGTGCCAGCTCACCACCGTTCCTGGCGAACGGGGAGCTGTTTTTT

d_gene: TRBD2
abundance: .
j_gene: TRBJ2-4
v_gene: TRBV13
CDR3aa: CASSPPGEGYIQYF
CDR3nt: TGTGCCAGCAGCCCCCCGGGGGAGGGATACATTCAGTACTTC